The 24 T cell receptor beta chains below come from one sample, sequenced in a study of somatic mutations in cytotoxic T cells in rheumatoid arthritis. Clones were sequenced by immunoSEQ multiplex PCR, and TCRdb holds only the in-frame ones, with some missing. The sample consists of 3,500 to 5,000 clones, 89% of them appearing once. Sequencing was carried out using CD8+ T cells sorted from blood. The receptors originated from a woman between 65 and 79 years old with rheumatoid arthritis.

The chain is built from TRBV5-6 and TRBJ2-1; D is perhaps TRBD2 (6 bases). CDR1 SGHDT and CDR2 YYEEEE come from the germline V gene. The CDR3 is 15 residues long. Trimming took off 4 bases at V and 3 bases at J, with 14 bases between the two ends. In DNA form, the CDR3 reads TGTGCCAGCAGCCATTCTAGCGAGGTCTACAATGAGCAGTTCTTC. This translates into CASSHSSEVYNEQFF.

This chain uses TRBV21-1 with TRBJ2-1; TRBD2, as called in the table, went unchecked against the DNA. TRBV21-1 is annotated as a pseudogene. The CDR3 runs to 15 residues. The CDR3 DNA is TGTGCCAGCAGCAAAGGGACTAGCGGGGGACATGAGCAGTTCTTC. Translating gives CASSKGTSGGHEQFF.

V usage is TRBV6-1 and J usage is TRBJ1-5; no firm D call. The CDR3 runs to 15 residues. The V gene's germline CDR1 is MNHNS and CDR2 SASEGT. The V end lost 3 bases, the J end lost 7 bases, and 16 bases lay between the germline ends. Here the CDR3 reads CASSDGQFILQPQHF. The CDR3 coding sequence is TGTGCCAGCAGTGATGGTCAGTTCATTTTGCAGCCCCAGCATTTT.

The rearrangement links TRBV25-1 to TRBJ1-6; D is perhaps TRBD1 (6 bases). Germline V CDR1 and CDR2: MGHDK, SYGVNS. The CDR3 sequence is 15 residues long. Trimming took 1 base from V and 8 from J, leaving 12 bases between them. CDR3 sequence reads: CASSEWAGVDSPLHF. Here the CDR3 DNA reads TGTGCCAGCAGTGAATGGGCAGGGGTGGATTCACCCCTCCACTTT.

Points on this clone: With a far larger clone one base away, a read error is the likely cause. Other nucleotide sequences in the sample specify the same CDR3. Here the CDR3 DNA reads TGCGCCAGCAGCCTCGGGACTAGCGCGGGGGCAGGGGAGCTGTTTTTT. Translated: CASSLGTSAGAGELFF. This sequence joins TRBV5-1 and TRBJ2-2; 10 bases are shared with TRBD2. V shed 4 bases and J 8 bases; nucleotides not matched to a gene: 11. Per the germline V gene, CDR1 is SGHRS and CDR2 is YFSETQ. The CDR3 totals 16 residues.

V is TRBV6-5 and J is TRBJ2-7, with D hard to call. The V gene's germline CDR1 is MNHEY and CDR2 SVGAGI. CDR3 length: 13 residues. V lost 0 bases to trimming and J lost 4 bases, with 7 bases between them. The CDR3 region is CASSYSRRYEQYF. CDR3 nucleotide sequence: TGTGCCAGCAGTTACTCTAGGAGATACGAGCAGTACTTC.

The V call is TRBV2, the J call TRBJ2-2, with TRBD2 identical over 16 bases. The CDR3 runs to 19 residues. V was clipped by 4 bases and J by 1 base; unmatched bases: 6. Germline CDR1 reads SNHLY; CDR2 reads FYNNEI. CDR3 DNA sequence: TGTGCCAGCAGTGCAGTGGGACTAGCGGGGGGGCAGAACACCGGGGAGCTGTTTTTT. Translated: CASSAVGLAGGQNTGELFF.

The chain joins TRBV5-1 to TRBJ2-1, with 12 bases lining up with TRBD2. Germline V lookup: CDR1 SGHRS, CDR2 YFSETQ. V shed 4 bases, J shed 9 bases, and the junction held 11 bases outside the gene matches. There are 16 residues in the CDR3. The CDR3 nucleotides are TGCGCCAGCAGCCCCCTTCGACTAGCGGGAGATGCTGAGCAGTTCTTC. Amino acids: CASSPLRLAGDAEQFF. The entire variable domain, with the rest obtained from reference TRBV5-1 and TRBJ2-1, is as follows: KAGVTQTPRYLIKTRGQQVTLSCSPISGHRSVSWYQQTPGQGLQFLFEYFSETQRNKGNFPGRFSGRQFSNSRSEMNVSTLELGDSALYLCASSPLRLAGDAEQFFGPGTRLTVL.

This chain joins TRBV19 and TRBJ1-1, with 9 bases fitting TRBD1. Germline V lookup: CDR1 LNHDA, CDR2 SQIVND (reference sequence). Trimming took 2 bases from V and 5 from J; bases not matched to a gene: 6. The CDR3 totals 15 residues. The CDR3 reads CASSIPRTGETEAFF. The CDR3 DNA reads TGTGCCAGTAGTATACCCCGGACAGGGGAGACTGAAGCTTTCTTT. The variable domain in full, completed from reference TRBV19 and TRBJ1-1, reads DGGITQSPKYLFRKEGQNVTLSCEQNLNHDAMYWYRQDPGQGLRLIYYSQIVNDFQKGDIAEGYSVSREKKESFPLTVTSAQKNPTAFYLCASSIPRTGETEAFFGQGTRLTVV.

V and J are TRBV5-1 and TRBJ2-2; 10 nucleotides align to TRBD2. The CDR3 totals 16 residues. Trimming removed 4 bases from V and 6 bases from J; junction bases left unmatched: 9. Per the germline V gene, CDR1 is SGHRS and CDR2 is YFSETQ. Here the CDR3 reads CASSLGTSADAGELFF. The CDR3 coding sequence is TGCGCCAGCAGCCTCGGGACTAGCGCGGATGCCGGGGAGCTGTTTTTT.

This chain links TRBV6-5 with TRBJ2-3; no reliable D call. From germline, CDR1 is MNHEY and CDR2 SVGAGI. The CDR3 contains 15 residues. The germline V and J ends were trimmed by 4 bases and 1 base, with 12 bases remaining between them. The CDR3 reads CASSSQYGGTDTQYF. CDR3 coding DNA: TGTGCCAGCAGTTCCCAATATGGAGGCACAGATACGCAGTATTTT.

The chain couples TRBV29-1 to TRBJ2-1; 10 bases are shared with TRBD1. This CDR3 contains 15 residues. V lost 7 bases to trimming and J lost 7 bases; unmatched junction nucleotides: 13. The germline V gene encodes CDR1 SQVTM and CDR2 ANQGSEA. CDR3 sequence (DNA): TGCAGCGGAGCCCTTGGGACAGGGGCGGGTAATGAGCAGTTCTTC. It yields the protein CSGALGTGAGNEQFF.

V usage is TRBV9 and J usage is TRBJ2-3, with D possibly TRBD2 on 6 matching bases. There are 13 residues in the CDR3. Trimming removed 0 bases from V and 6 bases from J, with 8 bases in between. From germline, CDR1 is SGDLS and CDR2 YYNGEE. CDR3 sequence (DNA): TGTGCCAGCAGCGTAGGGGCGGGGGATACGCAGTATTTT. Amino acid sequence: CASSVGAGDTQYF.

This clone was seen just once. This chain joins TRBV27 and TRBJ1-2, with 9 bases that match TRBD1. The germline V gene encodes CDR1 MNHEY and CDR2 SMNVEV (reference sequence). This CDR3 has 15 amino acids. With 5 bases clipped from V and 6 bases from J, the junction kept 10 bases outside the gene matches. The CDR3 DNA reads TGTGCCAGCAGTCCCCTCAGACAGGGGGGGGATGGCTACACCTTC. This encodes CASSPLRQGGDGYTF.

As DNA, the CDR3 is TGCGCCAGCAGCCCGGGCGCTAGCGGTAATGAGCAGTTCTTC. Its translation is CASSPGASGNEQFF. V is TRBV4-1 and J is TRBJ2-1; TRBD2 agrees at 7 bases. The trim removed 4 bases at V and 7 bases at J, leaving 7 bases unmatched. CDR1 is MGHRA, CDR2 YSYEKL, per germline. This CDR3 is 14 amino acids long.

The CDR3 nucleotides are TGTGCCAGCAGCTTTTCGGGACTAAACAATGAGCAGTTCTTC. This translates into CASSFSGLNNEQFF. The chain links TRBV11-3 to TRBJ2-1; 7 nucleotides match TRBD2. Per the germline V gene, CDR1 is SGHNT and CDR2 is YENEEA. The CDR3 contains 14 residues. V trimming: 3 bases; J trimming: 5 bases; junction bases outside the gene matches: 4.

This rearrangement joins TRBV10-3 to TRBJ2-2; D gene ambiguous. The V and J ends lost 3 bases and 6 bases respectively, with 5 bases between them. CDR1 and CDR2 from the germline V gene are ENHRY and SYGVKD. The CDR3 spans 12 residues. DNA for the CDR3: TGTGCCATCAGTGACCAATCCGGGGAGCTGTTTTTT. Translated: CAISDQSGELFF.

V is TRBV27 and J is TRBJ2-1; TRBD2 is a possible D gene (5 bases). The germline V gene has CDR1 MNHEY and CDR2 SMNVEV (reference sequence). This CDR3 has 13 amino acids. The V gene lost 3 bases and the J gene lost 5 bases, with 8 bases spanning the gap. Written as DNA, the CDR3 is TGTGCCAGCAGTTTTCTCGGGGACAATGAGCAGTTCTTC. Its protein product is CASSFLGDNEQFF.

This chain uses TRBV28 with TRBJ2-5; 9 bases agree with TRBD1. This CDR3 is built from 15 residues. After removal of 6 bases from V and 7 bases from J, the junction contained 12 bases not matched to a gene. In germline, CDR1 is MDHEN, CDR2 SYDVKM. Here the CDR3 reads CASRAGTGTYGTQYF. CDR3 in DNA: TGTGCCAGCAGGGCCGGGACAGGGACTTATGGGACCCAGTACTTC.

The CDR3, as DNA: TGTGCCAGCAGTACAGGGCTGAACACTGAAGCTTTCTTT. Translating it yields CASSTGLNTEAFF. The chain employs TRBV2 and TRBJ1-1; tentative D call: TRBD1 (6 bases). Trimming took off 5 bases at V and 0 bases at J, with 7 bases between the two ends. This CDR3 has 13 residues. The germline V gene has CDR1 SNHLY and CDR2 FYNNEI.

The J gene is TRBJ2-1, the V gene TRBV13; D not resolved. This CDR3 has 13 amino acids. The V gene lost 4 bases and the J gene lost 3 bases, with 7 bases spanning the gap. Germline V gives CDR1 PRHDT, CDR2 FYEKMQ (reference sequence). CDR3 nucleotides: TGTGCCAGCAGCTCTCGCGGCTACAATGAGCAGTTCTTC. Translated: CASSSRGYNEQFF. Complete variable domain (other parts from reference TRBV13 and TRBJ2-1): AAGVIQSPRHLIKEKRETATLKCYPIPRHDTVYWYQQGPGQDPQFLISFYEKMQSDKGSIPDRFSAQQFSDYHSELNMSSLELGDSALYFCASSSRGYNEQFFGPGTRLTVL.

V gene TRBV6-5 combines with J gene TRBJ1-2; perhaps TRBD1 as D (5 bases). V was shortened by 2 bases and J by 1 base, with 11 bases between the two germline ends. CDR1 and CDR2 from the germline V gene are MNHEY and SVGAGI. This CDR3 is built from 15 residues. In nucleotides, the CDR3 is TGTGCCAGCAGTTACATGGGGGGGGATAACTATGGCTACACCTTC. It yields the protein CASSYMGGDNYGYTF.

As concerns this clone: At the DNA level, this CDR3 is encoded by other sequences in the same sample as well. CDR3 loop: CASSVDGGGSYNSPLHF. CDR3 nucleotide sequence: TGTGCCAGCAGCGTAGATGGAGGTGGCTCCTATAATTCACCCCTCCACTTT. The chain links TRBV9 to TRBJ1-6; D not resolved. Germline values: CDR1 SGDLS, CDR2 YYNGEE. V gave up 0 bases and J gave up 0 bases, with 10 bases separating them. The CDR3 totals 17 residues.

The rearrangement uses TRBV28 and TRBJ1-1; TRBD1 is a possible D gene (5 bases). V lost 3 bases and J lost 1, with 18 bases in between. CDR1 is MDHEN, CDR2 SYDVKM, per germline. This CDR3 contains 17 residues. The DNA of the CDR3 is TGTGCCAGCAGTTTTATGGGGGGGTACCGAGCGAACACTGAAGCTTTCTTT. Amino acids: CASSFMGGYRANTEAFF.